This entry describes one T cell receptor beta chain. The data stem from a study of patients and donors after allogeneic stem cell transplantation. Germline V CDR1 and CDR2: LGHNT, FRNRAP. V was pared by 0 bases and J by 7 bases, with 5 bases of the junction left unmatched. This CDR3 has 16 amino acids. In TCRdb, the RT-PCR reads were re-called with MiXCR into one record per CDR3 protein. The profile shows approximately 210,000 distinct CDR3 sequences, around two fifths of them singletons. The sequence was obtained from a human donor who was either an allogeneic HSCT recipient or a stem cell or donor lymphocyte infusion donor (not recorded which). It is not recorded whose cells these are; they may come from a transplant donor. J is TRBJ2-1 and V is TRBV12-5; 11 bases map to TRBD2. The sample taken for sequencing was blood, either unsorted or a sorted T cell fraction (not recorded which). CDR3 sequence reads: CASGLVGLAGGNEQFF. CDR3 in DNA: TGTGCTAGTGGTTTGGTAGGGCTAGCGGGAGGTAATGAGCAGTTCTTC.